This T cell receptor (beta chain) was found in a study of identical twins. TCRdb re-called the 5' RACE reads with MiXCR, one entry per CDR3 protein. This table holds about 470,000 distinct CDR3 sequences, approximately 24% found once. The germline V gene encodes CDR1 DFQATT and CDR2 SNEGSKA (reference sequence). The CDR3 consists of 13 residues. Trimming took off 5 bases at V and 6 bases at J, with 16 bases between the two ends. Separately, the same data were catalogued under a study of T cells expressing NK-cell markers.

The sequence was collected from a woman under 30 in good health. The sequencing sample was made of CD4+ T cells sorted from blood. This chain connects TRBV20-1 to TRBJ1-1; D is undetermined. The CDR3 loop is CSADGPLGAEAFF. DNA for the CDR3: TGCAGTGCTGATGGCCCCTTGGGCGCTGAAGCTTTCTTT.